A single sample gave rise to the 32 T cell receptor beta chains below, sequenced in a study of a mutant IDH1 vaccine in newly diagnosed glioma. Generated by immunoSEQ multiplex PCR, the TCRdb table keeps only in-frame clones and is missing some. Here the sample spans tens of thousands of clones, roughly 87% being singletons. Sample time point: baseline, week 1 (first vaccination visit). Treatment defined: pre-vaccination baseline after standard-of-care therapy. The material sequenced was PBMCs, taken from a glioma patient treated with radiotherapy, temozolomide or both. The source of these receptors is a man aged 25-40 years with glioma.

V usage is TRBV5-8 and J usage is TRBJ2-3; D possibly matches TRBD1 or TRBD2 (5 bases each). Germline V gene lookup returns CDR1 SGHTS and CDR2 YDEGEE. The ends were cut back, 1 base at V and 4 bases at J, with 10 bases in the middle. The CDR3 runs to 14 residues. For the CDR3, the DNA is TGTGCCAGCAGCTTGCGCCAGGGAGCAGATACGCAGTATTTT. Its protein is CASSLRQGADTQYF.

The chain employs TRBV4-2 and TRBJ1-2; the D gene is possibly TRBD1 (5 bases). V was trimmed by 0 bases and J by 3 bases, leaving 11 bases between them. This CDR3 is 15 amino acids long. Germline V gives CDR1 LGHNA, CDR2 YNFKEQ. CDR3 DNA sequence: TGTGCCAGCAGCCAAGATCCGGGGACCTACTATGGCTACACCTTC. Translation gives CASSQDPGTYYGYTF.

The chain joins TRBV9 to TRBJ2-4; D may be TRBD1 (6 bases). Looked up from germline, CDR1 is SGDLS and CDR2 is YYNGEE. This CDR3 has 14 residues. Between the trimmed V and J ends, which lost 4 bases and 5 bases, there was a span of 13 bases. In nucleotides, the CDR3 is TGTGCCAGCAGCCCCAACCCAGGGGAAAACATTCAGTACTTC. This gives the protein CASSPNPGENIQYF.

This clone has only a few counts. The CDR3 loop reads CASSYSIGNQPQHF. CDR3 in DNA: TGTGCCAGCAGTTACTCGATCGGGAATCAGCCCCAGCATTTT. This chain joins TRBV6-5 and TRBJ1-5; unclear D gene. Looked up from germline, CDR1 is MNHEY and CDR2 is SVGAGI. V lost 0 bases and J 4 bases, leaving 7 bases between the germline ends. The CDR3 sequence is 14 residues long.

V is TRBV7-3 and J is TRBJ2-6, with D unclear. This CDR3 contains 14 residues. V was clipped by 1 base and J by 2 bases, with 3 bases between them. Germline CDR1 SGHTA, CDR2 FQGTGA. The CDR3 sequence: CASSLNTGANVLTF. The CDR3 DNA reads as TGTGCCAGCAGCTTAAATACTGGGGCCAACGTCCTGACTTTC.

The J gene is TRBJ1-1, the V gene TRBV15, with D possibly TRBD1 on 5 matching bases. With 3 bases removed from V and 1 base from J, the gap between germline ends came to 12 bases. CDR1 is LNHNV and CDR2 is YYDKDF in the germline V gene (reference sequence). CDR3 length equals 15 residues. The CDR3 loop reads CATSRGPMTNTEAFF. In DNA form, the CDR3 reads TGTGCCACCAGCAGGGGACCGATGACGAACACTGAAGCTTTCTTT.

The DNA for the CDR3 is TGTGCCACCTCAAGGGGGCGGGAGGGCCGATACGAGCAGTACTTC. Translation gives CATSRGREGRYEQYF. The chain joins TRBV2 to TRBJ2-7; 9 nucleotides match TRBD2. CDR1 is SNHLY, CDR2 FYNNEI, per germline. CDR3 length: 15 amino acids. After removal of 10 bases from V and 4 bases from J, the junction contained 14 bases not matched to a gene.

The V and J genes are TRBV30 and TRBJ2-2; D not resolved. Trimming took off 0 bases at V and 5 bases at J, with 13 bases between the two ends. CDR1 is GTSNPN, CDR2 SVGIG, per germline (reference sequence). The CDR3 contains 15 residues. CDR3 in amino acids: CAWSVLGRWTGELFF. CDR3 in DNA: TGTGCCTGGAGTGTACTCGGCAGATGGACCGGGGAGCTGTTTTTT.

The gene calls are TRBV6-1 and TRBJ2-3; 11 nucleotides align to TRBD2. Germline V gene sequence: CDR1 MNHNS, CDR2 SASEGT. J gave up 10 bases and V 4 bases, and 13 bases lay outside the gene matches. CDR3 size: 16 residues. The CDR3 here is CASSAPYPPSGGPQYF. The CDR3 coding sequence is TGTGCCAGCAGTGCCCCCTATCCTCCTAGCGGGGGGCCGCAGTATTTT.

V usage is TRBV2 and J usage is TRBJ1-4; D may be TRBD1 (6 bases). Trimming cost V 4 bases and J 7 bases, with 7 bases left between them. Germline assignment: CDR1 SNHLY and CDR2 FYNNEI. This CDR3 is 12 amino acids long. The CDR3 DNA is TGTGCCAGCAGTGCCAGGGGTGAAAAACTGTTTTTT. Residues: CASSARGEKLFF.

The chain uses TRBV30 and TRBJ1-5; D might be TRBD1 (5 bases). The CDR3 spans 17 residues. Germline V gene lookup returns CDR1 GTSNPN and CDR2 SVGIG (reference sequence). V lost 0 bases to trimming and J lost 0 bases, with 15 bases between them. The CDR3 sequence: CAWSVGPTVYSNQPQHF. In nucleotides, the CDR3 is TGTGCCTGGAGTGTAGGGCCGACAGTCTATAGCAATCAGCCCCAGCATTTT.

The J gene is TRBJ1-1, the V gene TRBV13, with 7 bases aligning to TRBD1. CDR1 PRHDT and CDR2 FYEKMQ come from the germline V gene (reference sequence). The CDR3 spans 13 residues. The ends lost 4 bases at V and 2 bases at J; junction bases unmatched: 1. The CDR3 reads CASSSGGNTEAFF. In nucleotides, the CDR3 is TGTGCCAGCAGCTCAGGGGGTAACACTGAAGCTTTCTTT. The full variable domain, its missing parts supplied by reference TRBV13 and TRBJ1-1, is AAGVIQSPRHLIKEKRETATLKCYPIPRHDTVYWYQQGPGQDPQFLISFYEKMQSDKGSIPDRFSAQQFSDYHSELNMSSLELGDSALYFCASSSGGNTEAFFGQGTRLTVV.

V and J are TRBV2 and TRBJ2-7, with D possibly matching TRBD2 (5 bases). The V and J ends lost 6 bases and 4 bases respectively, with 16 bases between them. Germline-derived CDR1 and CDR2 are SNHLY and FYNNEI. The CDR3 consists of 14 residues. CDR3 nucleotides: TGTGCCAGCAGCGGGATAGCGACCCCTTACGAGCAGTACTTC. Protein product: CASSGIATPYEQYF.

In its sample, this clone was seen once. The chain has TRBV29-1 and TRBJ1-2; 8 bases map to TRBD1. In germline, CDR1 is SQVTM, CDR2 ANQGSEA. The CDR3 runs to 14 residues. V lost 2 bases to trimming and J lost 6 bases; unmatched junction nucleotides: 8. DNA for the CDR3: TGCAGCGTTGAACTTGGGCAGGGGGCGAATGGCTACACCTTC. Translated: CSVELGQGANGYTF.

The chain is built from TRBV27 and TRBJ1-2; 7 bases are a match to TRBD1. CDR1 and CDR2 (germline): MNHEY, SMNVEV (reference sequence). The CDR3 runs to 17 residues. V dropped 3 bases and J dropped 4; count of bases not matched to a gene: 14. CDR3 bases: TGTGCCAGCAGTTTGGATGTCAAAGGGGGCGACGGCTATGGCTACACCTTC. Amino acids: CASSLDVKGGDGYGYTF.

This sequence joins TRBV5-4 and TRBJ1-1; unclear D gene. CDR1 and CDR2 (germline): SGHNT, YYREEE (reference sequence). The CDR3 totals 15 residues. V lost 0 bases and J lost 1, with 10 bases in between. CDR3 in DNA: TGTGCCAGCAGCTTGGAGAGGACGAAGAACACTGAAGCTTTCTTT. It yields the protein CASSLERTKNTEAFF.

This clone was seen only once. This chain uses TRBV11-1 with TRBJ1-1; D uncertain. Looked up from germline, CDR1 is SGHAT and CDR2 is FQDESV (reference sequence). V lost 2 bases, J lost 4 bases, and 5 bases lay in between. The CDR3 extends over 12 amino acids. The CDR3 protein is CASSLRGTEAFF. The DNA of the CDR3 is TGTGCCAGCAGCTTACGGGGCACTGAAGCTTTCTTT.

The gene calls are TRBV6-4 and TRBJ1-1; possible D gene TRBD1, 5 bases. CDR1 is MRHNA, CDR2 SNTAGT, per germline. Trimming shortened V by 5 bases and J by 8 bases, and 15 bases separated the two germline ends. The CDR3 is 13 amino acids. DNA for the CDR3: TGTGCCAGCAGTCAGGACACCGGCTTGGAAGCTTTCTTT. Translated, it gives CASSQDTGLEAFF.

The rearrangement joins TRBV9 to TRBJ2-7; 8 nucleotides align to TRBD2. The germline V gene encodes CDR1 SGDLS and CDR2 YYNGEE. Trimming at V came to 0 bases and at J to 2 bases, leaving 4 bases not matched to a gene. The CDR3 covers 15 residues. CDR3 DNA: TGTGCCAGCAGCGTAGGCTCTAGCGGGCCCTACGAGCAGTACTTC. Translating it yields CASSVGSSGPYEQYF.

This clone came up a few times. The V call is TRBV6-1, the J call TRBJ1-5; D is undetermined. Germline CDR1 MNHNS, CDR2 SASEGT. The CDR3 is 12 residues long. V was clipped by 7 bases and J by 4 bases, with 8 bases between them. CDR3: CASKNINQPQHF. In DNA, the CDR3 is TGTGCCAGCAAGAACATAAATCAGCCCCAGCATTTT.

The chain has TRBV29-1 and TRBJ1-2, with D possibly being TRBD1 (5 bases). V gave up 1 base and J gave up 5 bases, with 8 bases separating them. The CDR3 is made up of 12 amino acids. CDR1 and CDR2 from the germline V gene are SQVTM and ANQGSEA. This chain's CDR3 is CSVEAGRYGYTF. The CDR3 DNA sequence: TGCAGCGTTGAAGCAGGGCGGTATGGCTACACCTTC.

This chain links TRBV6-5 with TRBJ2-7, with D perhaps matching TRBD1 or TRBD2 (5 bases each). The V end was cut by 2 bases, the J end by 2 bases, with 13 bases between. This CDR3 contains 15 residues. Germline V lookup: CDR1 MNHEY, CDR2 SVGAGI. The CDR3 DNA is TGTGCCAGCAGTTACAGACGGGACGGCACCTACGAGCAGTACTTC. As protein: CASSYRRDGTYEQYF.

This sequence joins TRBV19 and TRBJ2-7, with TRBD1 matching 8 bases. The CDR3 totals 17 residues. In germline, CDR1 is LNHDA, CDR2 SQIVND (reference sequence). J gave up 0 bases and V 5 bases, and 12 bases lay outside the gene matches. In DNA, the CDR3 is TGTGCCAGTAGTCGACATTCCGGGACAGGAAGCTCCTACGAGCAGTACTTC. This translates into CASSRHSGTGSSYEQYF.

This sequence joins TRBV11-2 and TRBJ2-7; 10 bases map to TRBD1. The V gene's germline CDR1 is SGHAT and CDR2 FQNNGV. Losses at the gene ends were 5 bases for V and 3 bases for J; bases not matched to a gene: 13. The CDR3 is 17 residues long. This chain's CDR3 is CASSESHRDRGVYEQYF. The CDR3, as DNA: TGTGCCAGCAGCGAAAGTCATAGGGACAGGGGAGTCTACGAGCAGTACTTC.

The chain recombines TRBV5-8 with TRBJ1-5; D is uncertain. Trimming removed 2 bases from V and 0 bases from J, with 9 bases in between. The CDR3 runs to 15 residues. CDR1 is SGHTS, CDR2 YDEGEE, per germline. CDR3 DNA sequence: TGTGCCAGCAGCTTATGGGGTCATAGCAATCAGCCCCAGCATTTT. Its protein product is CASSLWGHSNQPQHF.

The V call is TRBV10-3, the J call TRBJ2-5; D is ambiguous. The CDR3 has 13 amino acids. With 6 bases removed from V and 0 bases from J, the gap between germline ends came to 8 bases. From germline, CDR1 is ENHRY and CDR2 SYGVKD. The CDR3 loop reads CAISGRYQETQYF. DNA of the CDR3: TGTGCCATCAGCGGCAGGTACCAAGAGACCCAGTACTTC.

The J gene is TRBJ2-7, the V gene TRBV5-6, with 7 bases that match TRBD2. Trimming took 5 bases from V and 6 from J; bases not matched to a gene: 11. The CDR3 sequence is 14 residues long. In germline, CDR1 is SGHDT, CDR2 YYEEEE. The CDR3 DNA reads TGTGCCAGCAGACCTTGGGGGGGTCTGACCGAGCAGTACTTC. This gives the protein CASRPWGGLTEQYF.

CDR3 DNA sequence: TGTGCCAGCAGCATCGGGGGCGGGAACCCCTACGAGCAGTACTTC. This encodes CASSIGGGNPYEQYF. The rearrangement uses TRBV5-8 and TRBJ2-7; either TRBD1 or TRBD2 may supply D (6 bases each). Germline V gene sequence: CDR1 SGHTS, CDR2 YDEGEE. This CDR3 has 15 residues. V lost 4 bases and J 2 bases, leaving 16 bases between the germline ends.

The chain couples TRBV15 to TRBJ2-7; no clear D gene. Trimming pared 3 bases from V and 0 bases from J, leaving 15 bases between. The CDR3 runs to 16 residues. The germline CDR1 and CDR2 sequences are LNHNV and YYDKDF (reference sequence). The CDR3 reads CATSSSLRLSSYEQYF. CDR3 coding DNA: TGTGCCACCAGCAGCTCACTTCGACTGAGCTCCTACGAGCAGTACTTC.

The rearrangement joins TRBV25-1 to TRBJ1-4; a possible D gene is TRBD1 (5 bases). The CDR3 consists of 12 residues. V lost 1 base and J 13 bases, leaving 10 bases between the germline ends. Germline V CDR1 and CDR2: MGHDK, SYGVNS. CDR3 coding DNA: TGTGCCAGCAGTGAATGGGGGAAGATACTGTTTTTT. Translation: CASSEWGKILFF. The full variable domain, with the rest looked up from reference TRBV25-1 and TRBJ1-4, is EADIYQTPRYLVIGTGKKITLECSQTMGHDKMYWYQQDPGMELHLIHYSYGVNSTEKGDLSSESTVSRIRTEHFPLTLESARPSHTSQYLCASSEWGKILFFGSGTQLSVL.

The chain joins TRBV7-8 to TRBJ2-7; 10 bases agree with TRBD1. Germline CDR1 and CDR2: SGHVS and FQNEAQ. J lost 2 bases, V lost 2 bases, and 6 bases had no gene match. The CDR3 spans 16 residues. In nucleotides, the CDR3 is TGTGCCAGCAGCTTAACCTTGGGACAGGGGACCTACGAGCAGTACTTC. Amino acid sequence: CASSLTLGQGTYEQYF.

The rearrangement joins TRBV6-5 to TRBJ1-4; maybe TRBD1 (6 bases). Germline V gene data show CDR1 as MNHEY and CDR2 as SVGAGI. With 8 bases removed from V and 0 bases from J, the gap between germline ends came to 13 bases. This CDR3 contains 15 residues. The chain's CDR3 is CASRRGAATNEKLFF. As DNA, the CDR3 is TGTGCCAGCCGACGGGGGGCGGCAACTAATGAAAAACTGTTTTTT.